A single sample gave rise to the 2 T cell receptor beta chains below, sequenced in a study of T cell changes during pregnancy in multiple sclerosis. TCRdb keeps only in-frame clones here, not all; method: immunoSEQ multiplex PCR. The profile shows 20,000 to 25,000 clones, 75% to 90% of them singletons. This specimen was CD8+ T cells from peripheral blood mononuclear cells, taken in the first trimester of pregnancy. These receptors came from a female donor in good health, enrolled as a control in a pregnancy study.

The V gene is TRBV5-6, the J gene TRBJ1-2, with 10 bases that match TRBD1. The V gene's germline CDR1 is SGHDT and CDR2 YYEEEE. J was trimmed by 0 bases and V by 3 bases; bases with no gene match: 8. The CDR3 length is 17 residues. The chain's CDR3 is CASSSPLGTGANYGYTF. DNA of the CDR3: TGTGCCAGCAGCTCCCCGCTCGGGACAGGGGCTAACTATGGCTACACCTTC.

This clone was counted once. This chain links TRBV27 with TRBJ2-7, with 8 bases that match TRBD2. The CDR3 totals 13 residues. Germline loops: CDR1 MNHEY, CDR2 SMNVEV (reference sequence). Losses at the gene ends were 8 bases for V and 2 bases for J; bases not matched to a gene: 5. Here the CDR3 reads CASSRGGAYEQYF. CDR3 coding DNA: TGTGCCAGCTCCCGGGGGGGGGCCTACGAGCAGTACTTC.